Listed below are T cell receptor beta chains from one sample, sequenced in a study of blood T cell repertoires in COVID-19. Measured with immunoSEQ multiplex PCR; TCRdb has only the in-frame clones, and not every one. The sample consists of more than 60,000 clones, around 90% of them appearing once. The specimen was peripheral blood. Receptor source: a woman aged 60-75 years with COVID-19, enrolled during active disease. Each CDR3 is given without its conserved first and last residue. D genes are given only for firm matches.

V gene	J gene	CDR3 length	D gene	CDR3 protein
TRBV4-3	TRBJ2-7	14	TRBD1	ASSQEIGGGSYEQY
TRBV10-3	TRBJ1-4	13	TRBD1	AISESDRVGEKLF
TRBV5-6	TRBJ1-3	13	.	ASSHLQGTGNTIY
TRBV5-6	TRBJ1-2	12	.	ASTWGQEDYGYT
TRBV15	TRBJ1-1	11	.	ATSRQGDTEAF
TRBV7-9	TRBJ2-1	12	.	ASSLAGTYNEQF
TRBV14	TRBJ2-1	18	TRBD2	ASSQDPPGLAGGVNNEQF
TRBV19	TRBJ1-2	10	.	ASSMRAHGYT
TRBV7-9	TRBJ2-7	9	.	ASSPGLEQY
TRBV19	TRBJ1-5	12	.	ASRRVIDNQPQH
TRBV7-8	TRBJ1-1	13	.	ASSLGGSGNTEAF
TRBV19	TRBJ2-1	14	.	ASSTEGKSPYNEQF
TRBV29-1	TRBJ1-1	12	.	SVEGRTGVYEAF
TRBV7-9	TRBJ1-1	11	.	ASSLTQNTEAF